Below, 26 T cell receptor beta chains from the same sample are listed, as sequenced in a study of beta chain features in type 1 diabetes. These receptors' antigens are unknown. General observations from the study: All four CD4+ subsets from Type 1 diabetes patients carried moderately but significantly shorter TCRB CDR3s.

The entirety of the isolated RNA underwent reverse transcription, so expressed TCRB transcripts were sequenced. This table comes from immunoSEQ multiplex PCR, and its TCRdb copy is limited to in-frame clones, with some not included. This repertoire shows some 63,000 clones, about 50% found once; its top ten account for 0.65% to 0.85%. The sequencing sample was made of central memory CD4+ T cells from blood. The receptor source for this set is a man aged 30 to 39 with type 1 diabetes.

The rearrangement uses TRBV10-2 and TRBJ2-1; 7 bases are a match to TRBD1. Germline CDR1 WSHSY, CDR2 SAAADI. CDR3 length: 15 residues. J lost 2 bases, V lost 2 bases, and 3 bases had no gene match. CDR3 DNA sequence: TGCGCCAGCAGTGAGGGACAGGAGCCCTACAATGAGCAGTTCTTC. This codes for CASSEGQEPYNEQFF.

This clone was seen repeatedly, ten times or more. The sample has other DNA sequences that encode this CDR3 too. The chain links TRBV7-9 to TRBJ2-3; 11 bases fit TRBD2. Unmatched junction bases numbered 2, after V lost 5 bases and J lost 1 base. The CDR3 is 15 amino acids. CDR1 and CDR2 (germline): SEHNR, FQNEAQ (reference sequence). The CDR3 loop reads CASSLTSGGTDTQYF. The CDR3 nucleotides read TGTGCCAGCAGCCTGACTAGCGGGGGCACAGATACGCAGTATTTT.

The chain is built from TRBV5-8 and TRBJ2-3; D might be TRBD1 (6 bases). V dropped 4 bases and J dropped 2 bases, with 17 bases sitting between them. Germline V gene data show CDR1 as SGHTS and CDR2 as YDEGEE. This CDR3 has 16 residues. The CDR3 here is CASSGSSGVYTDTQYF. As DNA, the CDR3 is TGTGCCAGCAGCGGGTCGTCAGGGGTTTACACAGATACGCAGTATTTT.

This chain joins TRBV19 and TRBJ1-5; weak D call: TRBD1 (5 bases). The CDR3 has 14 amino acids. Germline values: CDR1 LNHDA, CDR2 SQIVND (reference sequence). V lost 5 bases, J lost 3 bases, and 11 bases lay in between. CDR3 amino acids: CASSPRGTNQPQHF. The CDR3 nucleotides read TGTGCCAGTAGTCCCCGGGGGACCAATCAGCCCCAGCATTTT.

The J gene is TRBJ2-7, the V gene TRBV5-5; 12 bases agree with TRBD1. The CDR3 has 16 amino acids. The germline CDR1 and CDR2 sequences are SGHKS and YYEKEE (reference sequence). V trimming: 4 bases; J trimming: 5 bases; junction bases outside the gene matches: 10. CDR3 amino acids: CASSPDPGQGAHEQYF. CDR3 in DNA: TGTGCCAGCAGCCCCGATCCGGGACAGGGGGCTCACGAGCAGTACTTC. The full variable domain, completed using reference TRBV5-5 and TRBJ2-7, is DAGVTQSPTHLIKTRGQQVTLRCSPISGHKSVSWYQQVLGQGPQFIFQYYEKEERGRGNFPDRFSARQFPNYSSELNVNALLLGDSALYLCASSPDPGQGAHEQYFGPGTRLTVT.

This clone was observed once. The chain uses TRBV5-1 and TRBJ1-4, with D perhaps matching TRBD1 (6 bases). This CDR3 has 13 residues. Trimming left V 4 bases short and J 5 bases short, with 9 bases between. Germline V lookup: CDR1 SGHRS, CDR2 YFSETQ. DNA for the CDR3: TGCGCCAGCAGCCTCGGACAGAATGAAAAACTGTTTTTT. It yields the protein CASSLGQNEKLFF.

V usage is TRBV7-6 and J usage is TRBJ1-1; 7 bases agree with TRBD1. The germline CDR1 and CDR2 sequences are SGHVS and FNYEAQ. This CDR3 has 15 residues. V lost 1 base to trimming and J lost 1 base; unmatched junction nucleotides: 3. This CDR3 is CASSLVSGGNTEAFF. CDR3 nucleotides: TGTGCCAGCAGCTTAGTGTCAGGGGGGAACACTGAAGCTTTCTTT.

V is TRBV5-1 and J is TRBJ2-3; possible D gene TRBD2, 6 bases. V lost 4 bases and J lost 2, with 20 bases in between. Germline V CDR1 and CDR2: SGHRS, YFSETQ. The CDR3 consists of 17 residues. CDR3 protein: CASSRDPSGGPTDTQYF. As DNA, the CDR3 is TGCGCCAGCAGCAGGGACCCATCCGGGGGACCCACAGATACGCAGTATTTT.

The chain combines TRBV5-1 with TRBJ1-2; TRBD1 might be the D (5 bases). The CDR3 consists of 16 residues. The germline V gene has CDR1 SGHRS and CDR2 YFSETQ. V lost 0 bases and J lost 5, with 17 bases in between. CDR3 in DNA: TGCGCCAGCAGCTTGGGAGGAGGGACCCTCGATTATGGCTACACCTTC. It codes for CASSLGGGTLDYGYTF.

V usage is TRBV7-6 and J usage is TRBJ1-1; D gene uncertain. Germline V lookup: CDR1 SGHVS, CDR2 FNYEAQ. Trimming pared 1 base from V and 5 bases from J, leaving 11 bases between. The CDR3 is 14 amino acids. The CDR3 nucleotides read TGTGCCAGCAGCTTAGATCCAGAGGGTACTGAAGCTTTCTTT. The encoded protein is CASSLDPEGTEAFF.

This CDR3 is CASSSGQGVYGYTF. CDR3 coding DNA: TGTGCCAGCAGTTCGGGACAGGGCGTCTATGGCTACACCTTC. The chain uses TRBV6-6 and TRBJ1-2, with TRBD1 matching 9 bases. V trimming: 4 bases; J trimming: 4 bases; junction bases outside the gene matches: 4. Germline V gene data show CDR1 as MNHNY and CDR2 as SVGAGI (reference sequence). The CDR3 runs to 14 residues.

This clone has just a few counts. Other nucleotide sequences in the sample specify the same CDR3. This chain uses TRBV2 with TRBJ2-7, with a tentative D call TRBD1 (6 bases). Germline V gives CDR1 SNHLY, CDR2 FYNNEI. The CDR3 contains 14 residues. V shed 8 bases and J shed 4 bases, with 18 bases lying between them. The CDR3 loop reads CASGLGQGIYEQYF. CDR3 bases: TGTGCCAGCGGCCTTGGGCAGGGGATATACGAGCAGTACTTC.

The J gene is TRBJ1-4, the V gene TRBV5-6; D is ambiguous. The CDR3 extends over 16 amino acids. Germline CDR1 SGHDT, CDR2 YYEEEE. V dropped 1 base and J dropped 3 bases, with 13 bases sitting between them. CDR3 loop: CASSLNGNPSNEKLFF. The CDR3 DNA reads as TGTGCCAGCAGCTTGAACGGGAATCCGTCTAATGAAAAACTGTTTTTT.

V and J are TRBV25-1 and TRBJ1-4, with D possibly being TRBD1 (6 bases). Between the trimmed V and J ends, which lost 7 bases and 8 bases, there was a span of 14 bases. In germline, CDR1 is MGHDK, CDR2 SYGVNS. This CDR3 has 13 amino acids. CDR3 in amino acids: CASKSRTAEKLFF. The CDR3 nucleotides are TGTGCCAGCAAGAGCAGGACAGCAGAAAAACTGTTTTTT.

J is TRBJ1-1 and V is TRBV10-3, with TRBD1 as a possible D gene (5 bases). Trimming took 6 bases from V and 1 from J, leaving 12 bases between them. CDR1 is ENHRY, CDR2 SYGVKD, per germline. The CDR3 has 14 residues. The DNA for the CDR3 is TGTGCCATCAGGCCTCCTACAGGGAACACTGAAGCTTTCTTT. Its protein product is CAIRPPTGNTEAFF.

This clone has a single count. CDR3: CASSQGTGYEQYF. The CDR3 bases are TGTGCCAGCAGCCAAGGGACAGGCTACGAGCAGTACTTC. The chain couples TRBV6-5 to TRBJ2-7; 8 nucleotides match TRBD1. CDR3 length: 13 residues. The germline gives CDR1 MNHEY, CDR2 SVGAGI. The V segment lost 6 bases and the J segment 3 bases; nucleotides outside the gene matches: 4.

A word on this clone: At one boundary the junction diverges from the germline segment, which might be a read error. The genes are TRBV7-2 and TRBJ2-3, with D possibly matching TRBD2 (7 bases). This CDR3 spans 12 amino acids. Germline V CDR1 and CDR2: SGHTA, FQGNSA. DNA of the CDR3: TGTGCCAGCAGCCCGCGGGGGCGGGAGAAAAATTTT. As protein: CASSPRGREKNF. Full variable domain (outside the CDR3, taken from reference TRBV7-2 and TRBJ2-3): GAGVSQSPSNKVTEKGKDVELRCDPISGHTALYWYRQSLGQGLEFLIYFQGNSAPDKSGLPSDRFSAERTGGSVSTLTIQRTQQEDSAVYLCASSPRGREKNFGPGTRLTVL.

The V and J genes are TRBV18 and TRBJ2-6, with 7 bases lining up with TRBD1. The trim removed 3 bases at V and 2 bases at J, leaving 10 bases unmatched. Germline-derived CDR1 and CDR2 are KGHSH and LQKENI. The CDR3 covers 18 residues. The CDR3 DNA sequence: TGTGCCAGCTCACCCACACAGGGGACCCAAACTGGGGCCAACGTCCTGACTTTC. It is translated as CASSPTQGTQTGANVLTF.

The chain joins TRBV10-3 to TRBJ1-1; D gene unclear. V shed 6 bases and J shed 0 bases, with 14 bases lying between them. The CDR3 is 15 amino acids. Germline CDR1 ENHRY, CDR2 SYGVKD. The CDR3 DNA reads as TGTGCCATCAGGCTGTCCGGGTCTTTGAACACTGAAGCTTTCTTT. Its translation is CAIRLSGSLNTEAFF.

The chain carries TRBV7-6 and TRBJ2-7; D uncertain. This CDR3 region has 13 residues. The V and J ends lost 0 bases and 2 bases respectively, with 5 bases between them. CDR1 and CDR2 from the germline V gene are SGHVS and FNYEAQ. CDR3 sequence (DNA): TGTGCCAGCAGCTTAGCGTCCACCTACGAGCAGTACTTC. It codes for CASSLASTYEQYF.

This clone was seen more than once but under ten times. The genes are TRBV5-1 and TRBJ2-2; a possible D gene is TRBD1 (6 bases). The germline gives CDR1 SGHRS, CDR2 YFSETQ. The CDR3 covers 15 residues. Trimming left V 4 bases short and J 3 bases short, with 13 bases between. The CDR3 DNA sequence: TGCGCCAGCAGCGTCCAACAGGGTTACACCGGGGAGCTGTTTTTT. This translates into CASSVQQGYTGELFF.

The CDR3 DNA is TGTGCCAGCAGCTCAACAGGGGGGAGCAATCAGCCCCAGCATTTT. Its protein product is CASSSTGGSNQPQHF. V usage is TRBV7-9 and J usage is TRBJ1-5, with TRBD1 matching over 8 bases. The V gene end was trimmed by 4 bases and the J gene end by 1 base; junction bases not matched to a gene: 3. The V gene's germline CDR1 is SEHNR and CDR2 FQNEAQ (reference sequence). The CDR3 is 15 amino acids.

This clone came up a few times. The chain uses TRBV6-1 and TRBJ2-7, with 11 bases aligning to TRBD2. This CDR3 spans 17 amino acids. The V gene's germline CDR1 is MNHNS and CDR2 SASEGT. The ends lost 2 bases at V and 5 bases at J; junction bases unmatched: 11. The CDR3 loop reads CASSEMVAGGLVDEQYF. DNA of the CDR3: TGTGCCAGCAGTGAAATGGTAGCGGGGGGGCTGGTGGACGAGCAGTACTTC.

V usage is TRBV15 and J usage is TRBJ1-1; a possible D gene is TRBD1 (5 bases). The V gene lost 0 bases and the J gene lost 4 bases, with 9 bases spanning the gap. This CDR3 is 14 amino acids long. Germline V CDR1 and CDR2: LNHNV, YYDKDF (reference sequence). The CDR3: CATSRDRGSTEAFF. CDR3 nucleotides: TGTGCCACCAGCAGAGATCGGGGGTCCACTGAAGCTTTCTTT.

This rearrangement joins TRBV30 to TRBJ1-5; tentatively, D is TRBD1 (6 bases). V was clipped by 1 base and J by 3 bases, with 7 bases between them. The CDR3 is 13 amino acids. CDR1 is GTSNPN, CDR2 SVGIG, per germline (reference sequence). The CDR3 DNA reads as TGTGCCTGGAGTGCAGGGGACAATCAGCCCCAGCATTTT. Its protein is CAWSAGDNQPQHF. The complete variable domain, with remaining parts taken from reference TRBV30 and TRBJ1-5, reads SQTIHQWPATLVQPVGSPLSLECTVEGTSNPNLYWYRQAAGRGLQLLFYSVGIGQISSEVPQNLSASRPQDRQFILSSKKLLLSDSGFYLCAWSAGDNQPQHFGDGTRLSIL.

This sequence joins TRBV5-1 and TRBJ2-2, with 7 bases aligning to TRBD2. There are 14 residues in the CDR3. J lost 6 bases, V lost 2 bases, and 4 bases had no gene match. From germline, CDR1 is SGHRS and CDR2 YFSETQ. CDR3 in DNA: TGCGCCAGCAGCTTTGATAGCGGGTCCGGGGAGCTGTTTTTT. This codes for CASSFDSGSGELFF.